This T cell receptor (beta chain) was recorded in a study of response to subunit inactivated influenza vaccine. TCRdb re-called the RT-PCR reads with MiXCR, one entry per CDR3 protein. This sample yields 600,000 to 850,000 distinct CDR3 sequences, of which less than 15% are seen a single time; approximately 7.6% belongs to the top ten. Regarding the study as a whole: A suggestion made by the authors is that each seasonal influenza vaccination recruits few new T cells.

V was trimmed by 5 bases and J by 0 bases, leaving 14 bases between them. Per germline, CDR1 DFQATT and CDR2 SNEGSKA (reference sequence). This CDR3 comprises 15 residues. This clonotype was counted a few times. Antigen: not known. The specimen was PBMCs from blood, collected around 15 days before vaccination. This chain joins TRBV20-1 and TRBJ2-1, with D tentatively TRBD1 or TRBD2 (5 bases each). The receptor was isolated from a man between 45 and 60 years old who received an inactivated influenza vaccine. The CDR3 protein is CSARRGESSYNEQFF. In DNA form, the CDR3 reads TGCAGTGCTCGACGGGGCGAAAGCTCCTACAATGAGCAGTTCTTC.